This T cell receptor (beta chain) was captured in a study of blood T cell repertoires in COVID-19. The overall study: Donors in the United States, Italy and Spain gave samples during acute or convalescent COVID-19.

Assay: immunoSEQ multiplex PCR; the TCRdb copy retains only in-frame clones and omits some. The table records about 160,000 clones, about 90% of them present only once. J gave up 3 bases and V 4 bases, and 2 bases lay outside the gene matches. Germline CDR1 is SGDLS and CDR2 is YYNGEE. The CDR3 contains 13 residues. The TCR was taken from a man aged 30-40 years with COVID-19, enrolled during active disease. The V and J genes are TRBV9 and TRBJ1-2, with TRBD1 identical over 8 bases. Sequencing was carried out using peripheral blood. The CDR3 DNA sequence: TGTGCCAGCAGCTTGGACAGGGACTATGGCTACACCTTC. This codes for CASSLDRDYGYTF.